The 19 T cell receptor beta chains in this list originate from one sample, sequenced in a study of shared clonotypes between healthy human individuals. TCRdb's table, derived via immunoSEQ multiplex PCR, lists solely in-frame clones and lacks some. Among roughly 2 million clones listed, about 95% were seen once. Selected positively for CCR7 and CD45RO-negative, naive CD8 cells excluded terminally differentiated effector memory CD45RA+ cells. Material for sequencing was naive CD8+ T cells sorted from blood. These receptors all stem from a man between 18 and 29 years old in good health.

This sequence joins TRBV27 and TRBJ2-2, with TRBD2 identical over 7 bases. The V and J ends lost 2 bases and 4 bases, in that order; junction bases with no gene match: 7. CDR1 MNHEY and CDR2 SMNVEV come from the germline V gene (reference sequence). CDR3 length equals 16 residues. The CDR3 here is CASSLMAGVATGELFF. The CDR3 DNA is TGTGCCAGCAGTTTAATGGCGGGAGTTGCCACCGGGGAGCTGTTTTTT.

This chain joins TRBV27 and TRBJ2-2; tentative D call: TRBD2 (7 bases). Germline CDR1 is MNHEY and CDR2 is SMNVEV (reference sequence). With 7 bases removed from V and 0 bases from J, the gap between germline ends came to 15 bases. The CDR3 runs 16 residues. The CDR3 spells CASKAGRGSNTGELFF. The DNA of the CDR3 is TGTGCCAGCAAAGCGGGGAGGGGGTCGAACACCGGGGAGCTGTTTTTT.

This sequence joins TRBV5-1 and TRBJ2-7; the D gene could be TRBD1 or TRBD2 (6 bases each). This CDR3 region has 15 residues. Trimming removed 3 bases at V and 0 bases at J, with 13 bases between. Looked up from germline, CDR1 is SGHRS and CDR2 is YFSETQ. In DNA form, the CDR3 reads TGCGCCAGCAGCTATGGGGCGGGACACTCCTACGAGCAGTACTTC. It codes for CASSYGAGHSYEQYF. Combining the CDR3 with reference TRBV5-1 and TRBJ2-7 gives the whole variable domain KAGVTQTPRYLIKTRGQQVTLSCSPISGHRSVSWYQQTPGQGLQFLFEYFSETQRNKGNFPGRFSGRQFSNSRSEMNVSTLELGDSALYLCASSYGAGHSYEQYFGPGTRLTVT.

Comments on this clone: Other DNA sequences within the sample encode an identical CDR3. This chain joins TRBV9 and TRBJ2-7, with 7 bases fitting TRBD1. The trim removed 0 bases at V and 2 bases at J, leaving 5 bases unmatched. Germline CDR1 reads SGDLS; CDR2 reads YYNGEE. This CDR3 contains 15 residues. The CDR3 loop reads CASSVDGTVTYEQYF. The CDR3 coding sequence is TGTGCCAGCAGCGTAGATGGGACAGTAACCTACGAGCAGTACTTC.

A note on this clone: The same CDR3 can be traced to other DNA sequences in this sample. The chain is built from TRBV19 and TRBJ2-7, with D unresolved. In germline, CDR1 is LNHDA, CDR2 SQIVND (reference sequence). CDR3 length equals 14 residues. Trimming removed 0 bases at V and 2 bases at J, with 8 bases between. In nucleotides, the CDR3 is TGTGCCAGTAGTATAGATCTCGAAGCCTACGAGCAGTACTTC. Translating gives CASSIDLEAYEQYF.

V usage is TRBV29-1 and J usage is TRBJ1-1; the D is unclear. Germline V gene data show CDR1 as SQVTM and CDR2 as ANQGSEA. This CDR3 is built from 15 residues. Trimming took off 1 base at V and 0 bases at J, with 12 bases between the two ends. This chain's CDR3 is CSVEVIAIMNTEAFF. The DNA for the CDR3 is TGCAGCGTTGAAGTCATCGCTATAATGAACACTGAAGCTTTCTTT.

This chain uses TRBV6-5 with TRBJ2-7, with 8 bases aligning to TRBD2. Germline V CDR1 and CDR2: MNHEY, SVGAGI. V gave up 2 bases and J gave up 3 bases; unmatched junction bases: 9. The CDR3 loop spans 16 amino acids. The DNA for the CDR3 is TGTGCCAGCAGTTACGCAGTAGCGGGATCTCACTACGAGCAGTACTTC. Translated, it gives CASSYAVAGSHYEQYF.

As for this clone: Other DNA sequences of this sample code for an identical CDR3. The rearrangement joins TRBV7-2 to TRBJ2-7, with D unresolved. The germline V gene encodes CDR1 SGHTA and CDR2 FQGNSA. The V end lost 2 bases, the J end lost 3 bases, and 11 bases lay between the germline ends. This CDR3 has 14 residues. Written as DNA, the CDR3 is TGTGCCAGCAGCTTATCAGGCAGGAGCTACGAGCAGTACTTC. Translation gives CASSLSGRSYEQYF. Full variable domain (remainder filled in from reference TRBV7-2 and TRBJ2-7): GAGVSQSPSNKVTEKGKDVELRCDPISGHTALYWYRQSLGQGLEFLIYFQGNSAPDKSGLPSDRFSAERTGGSVSTLTIQRTQQEDSAVYLCASSLSGRSYEQYFGPGTRLTVT.

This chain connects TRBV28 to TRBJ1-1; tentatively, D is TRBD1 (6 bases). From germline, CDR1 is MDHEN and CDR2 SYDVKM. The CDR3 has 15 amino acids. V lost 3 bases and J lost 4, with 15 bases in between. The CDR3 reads CASSLTGLAGTEAFF. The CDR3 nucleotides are TGTGCCAGCAGTTTGACAGGCCTTGCTGGCACTGAAGCTTTCTTT. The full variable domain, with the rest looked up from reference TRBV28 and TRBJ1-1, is DVKVTQSSRYLVKRTGEKVFLECVQDMDHENMFWYRQDPGLGLRLIYFSYDVKMKEKGDIPEGYSVSREKKERFSLILESASTNQTSMYLCASSLTGLAGTEAFFGQGTRLTVV.

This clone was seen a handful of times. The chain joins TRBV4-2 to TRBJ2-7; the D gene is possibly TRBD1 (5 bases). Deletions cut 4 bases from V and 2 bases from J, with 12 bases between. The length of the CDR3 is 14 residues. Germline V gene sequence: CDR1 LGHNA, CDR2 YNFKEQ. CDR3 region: CASSLTGDTYEQYF. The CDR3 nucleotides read TGTGCCAGCAGCCTTACAGGAGATACCTACGAGCAGTACTTC.

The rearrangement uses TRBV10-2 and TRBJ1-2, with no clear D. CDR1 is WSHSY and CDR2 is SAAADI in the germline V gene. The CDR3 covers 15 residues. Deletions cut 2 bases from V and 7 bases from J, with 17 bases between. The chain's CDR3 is CASSEAAGSGFGYTF. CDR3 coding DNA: TGCGCCAGCAGTGAGGCGGCTGGCAGTGGGTTTGGCTACACCTTC.

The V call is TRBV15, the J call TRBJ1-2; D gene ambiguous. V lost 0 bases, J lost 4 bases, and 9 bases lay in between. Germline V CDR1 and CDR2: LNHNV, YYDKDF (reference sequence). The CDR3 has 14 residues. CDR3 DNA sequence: TGTGCCACCAGCAGAGAAACACTACTCTATGGCTACACCTTC. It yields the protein CATSRETLLYGYTF.

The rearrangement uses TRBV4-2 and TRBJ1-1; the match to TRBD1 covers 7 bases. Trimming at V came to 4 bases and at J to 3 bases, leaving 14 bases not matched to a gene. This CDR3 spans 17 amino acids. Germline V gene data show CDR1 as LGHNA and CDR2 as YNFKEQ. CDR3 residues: CASSPDRTGERYTEAFF. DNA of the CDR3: TGTGCCAGCAGCCCGGACCGTACAGGGGAGAGGTACACTGAAGCTTTCTTT.

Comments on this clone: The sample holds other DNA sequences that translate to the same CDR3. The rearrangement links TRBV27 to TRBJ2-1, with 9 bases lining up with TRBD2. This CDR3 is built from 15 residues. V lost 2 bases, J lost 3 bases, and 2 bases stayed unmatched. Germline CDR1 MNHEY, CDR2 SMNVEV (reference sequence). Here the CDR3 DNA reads TGTGCCAGCAGTTTACTAGCGGGGAACTACAATGAGCAGTTCTTC. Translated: CASSLLAGNYNEQFF.

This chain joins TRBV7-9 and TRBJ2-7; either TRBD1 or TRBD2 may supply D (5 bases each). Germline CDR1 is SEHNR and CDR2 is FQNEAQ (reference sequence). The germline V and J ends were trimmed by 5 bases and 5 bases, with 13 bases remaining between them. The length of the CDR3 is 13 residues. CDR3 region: CASSQGVGDEQYF. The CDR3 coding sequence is TGTGCCAGCAGCCAAGGTGTGGGGGACGAGCAGTACTTC.

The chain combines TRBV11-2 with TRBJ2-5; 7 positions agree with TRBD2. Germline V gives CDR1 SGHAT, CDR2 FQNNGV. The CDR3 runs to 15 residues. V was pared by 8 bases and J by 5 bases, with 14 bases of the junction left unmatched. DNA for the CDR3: TGTGCCAGCGCACAAGGAACTAGCGCCTTGGAGACCCAGTACTTC. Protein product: CASAQGTSALETQYF. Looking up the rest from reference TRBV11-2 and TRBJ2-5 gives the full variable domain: EAGVAQSPRYKIIEKRQSVAFWCNPISGHATLYWYQQILGQGPKLLIQFQNNGVVDDSQLPKDRFSAERLKGVDSTLKIQPAKLEDSAVYLCASAQGTSALETQYFGPGTRLLVL.

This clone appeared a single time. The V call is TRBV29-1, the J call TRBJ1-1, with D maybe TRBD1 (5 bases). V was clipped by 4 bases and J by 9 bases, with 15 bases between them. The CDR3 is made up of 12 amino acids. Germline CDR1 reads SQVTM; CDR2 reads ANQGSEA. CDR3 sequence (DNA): TGCAGCGTTGTACAGGTTGGATCTAAAGCTTTCTTT. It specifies CSVVQVGSKAFF.

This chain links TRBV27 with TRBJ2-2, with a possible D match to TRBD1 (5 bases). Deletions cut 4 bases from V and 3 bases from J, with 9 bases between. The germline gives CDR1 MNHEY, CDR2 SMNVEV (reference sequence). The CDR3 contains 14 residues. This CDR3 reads CASSSIGDTGELFF. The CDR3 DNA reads TGTGCCAGCAGTTCAATAGGGGACACCGGGGAGCTGTTTTTT.

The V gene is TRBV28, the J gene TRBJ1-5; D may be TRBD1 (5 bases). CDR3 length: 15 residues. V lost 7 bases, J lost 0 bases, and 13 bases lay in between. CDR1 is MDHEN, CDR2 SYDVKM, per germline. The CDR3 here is CASTWGVLSNQPQHF. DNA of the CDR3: TGTGCCAGCACCTGGGGGGTCCTTAGCAATCAGCCCCAGCATTTT. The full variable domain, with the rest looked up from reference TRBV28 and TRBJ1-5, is DVKVTQSSRYLVKRTGEKVFLECVQDMDHENMFWYRQDPGLGLRLIYFSYDVKMKEKGDIPEGYSVSREKKERFSLILESASTNQTSMYLCASTWGVLSNQPQHFGDGTRLSIL.